This T cell receptor (beta chain) emerged from a study of beta chain features in type 1 diabetes. Study-level points and caveats: Overrepresentation of cells with high TCR expression could result from cDNA sequencing. In comparison with healthy donors, patients had naive, central memory and Treg TCRB repertoires that appeared more similar.

Every single donor gave one heparinised blood draw, and these averaged roughly 0.11 L. Naive, central memory, regulatory and stem cell-like memory cells within the CD4+ compartment were sorted using CD45RO/CCR7/CD25/CD127/CD95/CD27. This clone was detected once. Its antigen remains unknown. Sequencing targeted expressed TCRB transcripts, as all isolated RNA had been reverse transcribed. Profiling relied on immunoSEQ multiplex PCR, and the TCRdb table lists in-frame clones only, not all of them. The sample contains over 700,000 clones, roughly 16% of which appear only once. The CDR3 extends over 15 amino acids. Germline CDR1 LNHDA, CDR2 SQIVND (reference sequence). The germline V and J ends were trimmed by 2 bases and 4 bases, with 11 bases remaining between them.

What was sequenced was naive CD4+ T cells from blood. The J gene is TRBJ2-2, the V gene TRBV19; D is ambiguous. The clonotype was recovered from a young woman in good health. The CDR3 region is CASSISGLPTGELFF. CDR3 in DNA: TGTGCCAGTAGTATAAGTGGTCTACCCACCGGGGAGCTGTTTTTT.